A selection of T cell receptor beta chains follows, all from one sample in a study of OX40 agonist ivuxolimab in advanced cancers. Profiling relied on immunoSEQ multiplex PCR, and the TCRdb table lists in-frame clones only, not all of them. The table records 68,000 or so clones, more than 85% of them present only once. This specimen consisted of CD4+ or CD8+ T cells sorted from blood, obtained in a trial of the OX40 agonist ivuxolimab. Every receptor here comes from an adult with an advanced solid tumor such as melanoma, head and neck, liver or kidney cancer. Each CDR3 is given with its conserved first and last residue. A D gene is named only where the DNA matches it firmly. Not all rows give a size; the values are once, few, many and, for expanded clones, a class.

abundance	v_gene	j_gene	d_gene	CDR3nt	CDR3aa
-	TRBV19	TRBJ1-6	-	TGTGCCAGTATGAACAGGCTCTTAAATTCACCCCTCCACTTT	CASMNRLLNSPLHF
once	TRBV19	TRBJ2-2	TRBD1	TGTGCCAGTAGTGACAGGGGGGTCACCGGGGAGCTGTTTTTT	CASSDRGVTGELFF
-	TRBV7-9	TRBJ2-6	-	TGTGCCAGCAGCCGTAGGTGGGGGGACTCTGGGGCCAACGTCCTGACTTTC	CASSRRWGDSGANVLTF
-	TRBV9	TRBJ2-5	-	TGTGCCAGCAGCCCGTCAGGGGTCAGGGCCGAGACCCAGTACTTC	CASSPSGVRAETQYF
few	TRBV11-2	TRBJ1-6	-	TGTGCCAGCAGCCTCCGGGGCGGGGGGAGCTCCTATAATTCACCCCTCCACTTT	CASSLRGGGSSYNSPLHF
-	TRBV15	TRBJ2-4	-	TGTGCCACCAGCAGAGTGGGAGGGGGACAACAAAACATTCAGTACTTC	CATSRVGGGQQNIQYF
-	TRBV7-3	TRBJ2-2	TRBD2	TGTGCCAGCAGCCGGAGCGGGGGGAACACCGGGGAGCTGTTTTTT	CASSRSGGNTGELFF
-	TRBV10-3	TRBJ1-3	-	TGTGCCATCAGTGGGAGTTCTGGAAACACCATATATTTT	CAISGSSGNTIYF
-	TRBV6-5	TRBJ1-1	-	TGTGCCAGCAGTTTGAGGGATTTGAGCACTGAAGCTTTCTTT	CASSLRDLSTEAFF
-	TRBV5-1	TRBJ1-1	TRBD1	TGCGCCAGCAGCTGGACGGGACAGTGGAACACTGAAGCTTTCTTT	CASSWTGQWNTEAFF
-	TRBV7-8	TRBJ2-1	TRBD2	TGTGCCAGCAGCTTACGCGGGGGTAAGAGCTCCTACAATGAGCAGTTCTTC	CASSLRGGKSSYNEQFF
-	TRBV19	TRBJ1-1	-	TGTGCCAGTAGTATAGACGGGGCAGTGAGTGAAGCTTTCTTT	CASSIDGAVSEAFF
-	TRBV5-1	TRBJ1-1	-	TGCGCCAGCAGCTTGGCTGCGGGGGGCCGCCGTATGAACACTGAAGCTTTCTTT	CASSLAAGGRRMNTEAFF
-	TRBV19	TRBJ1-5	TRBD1	TGTGCCAGTAGTGCCCAGGGGGGTGTTCAGCCCCAGCATTTT	CASSAQGGVQPQHF
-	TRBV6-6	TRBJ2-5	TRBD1	TGTGCCAGCAGTAAGGGACAGTACCAAGAGACCCAGTACTTC	CASSKGQYQETQYF
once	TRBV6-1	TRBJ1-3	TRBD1	TGTGCCAGCAGTCCGACAGGGTTCGGAAACACCATATATTTT	CASSPTGFGNTIYF
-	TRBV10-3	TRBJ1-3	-	TGTGCCATCAGTGGGGCAGCTCCCTCTGGAAACACCATATATTTT	CAISGAAPSGNTIYF
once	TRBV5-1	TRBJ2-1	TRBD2	TGCGCCAGCAATGGGGGTCTAGCGGACTACAATGAGCAGTTCTTC	CASNGGLADYNEQFF
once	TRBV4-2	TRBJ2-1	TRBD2	TGTGCCAGCAGCCCGACTAGCCGCTCCTACAATGAGCAGTTCTTC	CASSPTSRSYNEQFF
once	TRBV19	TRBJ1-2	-	TGTGCCAGTAGTATAGAGGGACTCTATGGCTACACCTTC	CASSIEGLYGYTF
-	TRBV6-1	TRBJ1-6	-	TGTGCCAGCAGTGAAGAACGAGGTTCACCCCTCCACTTT	CASSEERGSPLHF
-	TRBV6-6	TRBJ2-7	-	TGTGCCAGCAGTTCCGGATTCTACGAGCAGTACTTC	CASSSGFYEQYF
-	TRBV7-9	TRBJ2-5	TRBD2	TGTGCCAGCAGCTTAGGGCTACTAGCGGCCCAGTACTTC	CASSLGLLAAQYF
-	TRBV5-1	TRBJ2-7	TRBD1	TGCGCCAGCAGCCGGGGGACAGGGGCCGGGGACGAGCAGTACTTC	CASSRGTGAGDEQYF
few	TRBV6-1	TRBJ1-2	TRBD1	TGTGCCAGCAGTGAAGCAGGGGCGACAGGGGCGGGTGGTGGCTACACCTTC	CASSEAGATGAGGGYTF
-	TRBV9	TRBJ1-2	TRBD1	TGTGCCAGCAGCGTAGGGGGACAGGGGATGGATGGCTACACCTTC	CASSVGGQGMDGYTF
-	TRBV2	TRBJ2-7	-	TGTGCCAGCAGTCCCGGGACTGTCTACGAGCAGTACTTC	CASSPGTVYEQYF
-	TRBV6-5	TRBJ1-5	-	TGTGCCAGCAGTTACTCGAGAGTACAGCCCCAGCATTTT	CASSYSRVQPQHF
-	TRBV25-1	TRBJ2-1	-	TGTGCCAGCAGTGCTGGGCTCAGTTACAATGAGCAGTTCTTC	CASSAGLSYNEQFF
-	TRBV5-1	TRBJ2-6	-	TGCGCCAGCAGCATAGGTTCAGGCGGGGCCAACGTCCTGACTTTC	CASSIGSGGANVLTF
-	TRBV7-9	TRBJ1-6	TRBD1	TGTGCCAGCAGCTCGGACAGGGGGCAATCACCCCTCCACTTT	CASSSDRGQSPLHF
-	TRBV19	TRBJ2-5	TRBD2	TGTGCCAGTAGTATCTTTGGACTAGCGGGACGTGAGACCCAGTACTTC	CASSIFGLAGRETQYF
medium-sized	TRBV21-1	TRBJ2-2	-	TGTGCCAGCAGCACCCTCCACGACGGGACAGGGGGAACCGGGGAGCTGTTTTTT	CASSTLHDGTGGTGELFF